This T cell receptor (beta chain) came from a study of cytotoxic CD8 clonotypes in ibrutinib-treated CLL. Study summary: Patient counts were ten to eleven relapsed/refractory, roughly 15 treatment-naive and some 17 IGHV unmutated.

With sequencing, the targeted depth ranged from 1 in 200,000 to 1 in 1 million T cells. The assay was immunoSEQ multiplex PCR, and TCRdb's table has in-frame clones only and misses some. The table includes fewer than 100,000 clones, about 86% detected once. Study results and limitations: Baseline levels were approached again at progression, after clonality had risen at ibrutinib response.

Concerning this clone itself: What it binds is not known.

PBMCs that had been cryopreserved were the source of 2 to 2.5 micrograms of genomic DNA for TCR beta libraries. CDR1 is ENHRY and CDR2 is SYGVKD in the germline V gene. V gave up 6 bases and J gave up 3 bases, with 18 bases separating them. The CDR3 spans 15 residues. The chain employs TRBV10-3 and TRBJ2-7, with a weak D call TRBD1 (5 bases). The sequence came from a human donor with chronic lymphocytic leukemia. The source material was PBMCs, sampled before ibrutinib treatment. CDR3: CAIREKSDSVYEQYF. The CDR3 DNA reads as TGTGCCATCAGAGAGAAGTCCGACAGTGTCTACGAGCAGTACTTC.